The 6 T cell receptor beta chains below come from one sample, sequenced in a study of CD8+CD57+ T cells in acquired aplastic anemia. Both TCR beta VDJ combination and CDR3 sequence profiling were carried out. Genomic DNA was the template for this profiling. From the reads, TCRdb called clonotypes with MiXCR, one entry per CDR3 protein. The sample lists 150,000 to 200,000 distinct CDR3 sequences, 60% to 70% seen once, with 45% to 50% in the top ten. Specimen: sorted CD4+, CD8+, or CD8+CD57+ T cells (not recorded which) from PBMCs. These receptors all come from a human donor in good health.

The CDR3 here is CSARDSVGGPYEQYF. The CDR3 DNA reads as TGCAGTGCTAGAGATTCGGTAGGGGGCCCCTACGAGCAGTACTTC. V is TRBV20-1 and J is TRBJ2-7; 7 bases are a match to TRBD1. The germline gives CDR1 DFQATT, CDR2 SNEGSKA (reference sequence). The trim removed 0 bases at V and 2 bases at J, leaving 7 bases unmatched. The CDR3 has 15 residues.

The chain carries TRBV7-2 and TRBJ2-7; 10 bases map to TRBD2. Per germline, CDR1 SGHTA and CDR2 FQGNSA. The ends lost 1 base at V and 1 base at J; junction bases unmatched: 1. This CDR3 is 15 amino acids long. The CDR3 nucleotides are TGTGCCAGCAGCTTAGAACTAGCGGGGTCCTACGAGCAGTACTTC. Protein product: CASSLELAGSYEQYF.

As for this clonotype: Being one base from a much bigger clone, this may be a read error. CDR3 in DNA: TGTGCCAGCGGTAGTAGTACTAGCGGGAGTGGTGGCGGCGCCGAGCAGTACTTC. Its translation is CASGSSTSGSGGGAEQYF. V usage is TRBV6-5 and J usage is TRBJ2-7, with TRBD2 matching 11 bases. CDR1 and CDR2 (germline): MNHEY, SVGAGI. The V segment lost 8 bases and the J segment 6 bases; nucleotides outside the gene matches: 21. CDR3 length: 18 amino acids.

Details on this clonotype: An end of the junction does not agree with germline; a read error may underlie this. This chain connects TRBV7-2 to TRBJ1-3, with a weak D call TRBD1 (5 bases). Germline V gene lookup returns CDR1 SGHTA and CDR2 FQGNSA. CDR3 length: 15 amino acids. The CDR3 DNA follows: TGCGCCAGCAGCCCAGCGGGGACGGCTGGAAACACCATATATTTT. It translates to CASSPAGTAGNTIYF.

For the CDR3, the DNA is TGCGCCAGCAGCTTGGGGGGACAGAATGAAAAACTGTTTTTT. Translated: CASSLGGQNEKLFF. The rearrangement uses TRBV5-1 and TRBJ1-4; 7 bases match TRBD1. Looked up from germline, CDR1 is SGHRS and CDR2 is YFSETQ. V lost 0 bases to trimming and J lost 5 bases; unmatched junction nucleotides: 1. The CDR3 has 14 residues.

This chain links TRBV7-6 with TRBJ2-7, with no clear D. CDR3 length equals 12 residues. Germline V gene data show CDR1 as SGHVS and CDR2 as FNYEAQ. Trimming stripped 3 bases from V and 4 bases from J, with 7 bases between. This chain's CDR3 is CASSLEWYEQYF. CDR3 DNA sequence: TGTGCCAGCAGCTTGGAGTGGTACGAGCAGTACTTC.